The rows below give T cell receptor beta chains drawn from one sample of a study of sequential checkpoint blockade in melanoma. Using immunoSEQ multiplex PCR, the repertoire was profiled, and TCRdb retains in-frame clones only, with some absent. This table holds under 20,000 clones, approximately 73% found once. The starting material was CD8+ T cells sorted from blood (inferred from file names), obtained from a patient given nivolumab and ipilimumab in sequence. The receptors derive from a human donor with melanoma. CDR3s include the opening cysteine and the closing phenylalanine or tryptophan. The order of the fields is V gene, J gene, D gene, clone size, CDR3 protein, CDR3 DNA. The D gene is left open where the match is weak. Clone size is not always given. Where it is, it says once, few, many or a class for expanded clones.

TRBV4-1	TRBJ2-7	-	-	CASSQDSFGGMQYF	TGCGCCAGCAGCCAAGATTCTTTTGGCGGGATGCAGTACTTC
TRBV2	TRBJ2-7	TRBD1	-	CASRTGQGREQYF	TGTGCCAGCAGAACCGGACAGGGTCGGGAGCAGTACTTC
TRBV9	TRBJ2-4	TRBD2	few	CASSPGGGNYKNIQYF	TGTGCCAGCAGCCCCGGGGGGGGTAACTACAAAAACATTCAGTACTTC
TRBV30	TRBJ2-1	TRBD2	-	CAWEAGGSSYNEQFF	TGTGCCTGGGAAGCGGGGGGGAGCTCCTACAATGAGCAGTTCTTC
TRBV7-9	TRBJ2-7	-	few	CASSFSGEESSYGQYF	TGTGCCAGCAGCTTCTCAGGGGAAGAATCTTCGTACGGGCAGTACTTC
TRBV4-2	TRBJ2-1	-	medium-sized	CASSQGLHNEQFF	TGTGCCAGCAGCCAGGGCCTACACAATGAGCAGTTCTTC
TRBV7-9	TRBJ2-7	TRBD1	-	CASSLGTGLEQYF	TGTGCCAGCAGCTTAGGGACAGGGCTTGAGCAGTACTTC
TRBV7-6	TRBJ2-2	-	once	CASGGAGGELFF	TGTGCCAGTGGGGGGGCAGGCGGGGAGCTGTTTTTT
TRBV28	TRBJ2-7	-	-	CASSLWSQGPEQYF	TGTGCCAGCAGTTTATGGTCCCAGGGCCCCGAGCAGTACTTC
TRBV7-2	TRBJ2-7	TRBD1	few	CASSRTGQYEQYF	TGTGCCAGCAGTCGGACAGGCCAATACGAGCAGTACTTC
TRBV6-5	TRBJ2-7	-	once	CASNISPYSMQEAWF	TGTGCCAGCAACATCTCTCCTTATTCTATGCAGGAGGCTTGGTTC
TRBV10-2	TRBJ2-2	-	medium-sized	CASRRGVNTGELFF	TGCGCCAGCAGACGCGGGGTGAACACCGGGGAGCTGTTTTTT
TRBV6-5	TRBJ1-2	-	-	CASRPGGYGYGYTF	TGTGCCAGCAGGCCCGGAGGGTATGGCTATGGCTACACCTTC
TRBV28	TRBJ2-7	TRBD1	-	CASSLSGGDICDF	TGTGCCAGCAGTCTGTCAGGGGGCGATATTTGTGACTTC
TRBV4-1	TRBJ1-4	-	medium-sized	CASSVRGGADEKLFF	TGCGCCAGCAGCGTTAGGGGGGGGGCTGATGAAAAACTGTTTTTT
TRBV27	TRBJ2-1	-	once	CASSLGESSYNEQFF	TGTGCCAGCAGTTTAGGGGAGAGCTCCTACAATGAGCAGTTCTTC
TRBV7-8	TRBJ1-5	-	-	CASSSTGTYSNQPQHF	TGTGCCAGCAGCTCCACCGGGACTTATAGCAATCAGCCCCAGCATTTT